This T cell receptor beta chain was observed in a study of blood T cell repertoires in COVID-19 (dated by TCRdb to about 2020). About the full investigation: Samples from collaborators originated in the United States, Italy and Spain and spanned both the acute and convalescent phases of COVID-19. The sample metadata nearly always contained a de-identified subject ID, COVID-19 status, age in years and sex. Samples were obtained from the ongoing ImmuneRACE study (first 160 participants) and from over 1,000 subjects provided by 6 global collaborators. Where HLA class I and class II types were available, the types were taken from metadata supplied by the sample provider, not from assay-based typing. The material from the prospective study consisted of cDNA or gDNA derived from T cells, B-cell-depleted T cells, or PBMCs. The repertoires were released in a freely available public database intended as a resource for research on the immune response to SARS-CoV-2. The dataset comprised deeply sampled blood TCRbeta repertoires from subjects exposed to, actively infected with, or recovered from COVID-19.

TCRbeta CDR3 regions were amplified from genomic DNA using the immunoSEQ Assay, a bias-controlled multiplex PCR. The original methods were these. Nucleated cell counts per sample were estimated from amplification of reference gene primers within the assay. Sequence reads were collapsed and filtered to measure the absolute abundance of every unique TCRbeta CDR3 rearrangement. For each sample, productive Simpson clonality was calculated as the square root of Simpson's diversity index over productive rearrangements. Held by TCRdb, this immuneACCESS table contains in-frame sequences only and omits some clones. Under half of the omission traces to an unresolved V gene where checked; the cause of the rest is unknown. Clone size and V and J calls were adopted from that table, with D and trimming inferred from the DNA. The sample includes around 300,000 clones, with 86% observed a single time. The ten most abundant clones make up 3% of the sample.

Turning to this clone: What this receptor recognizes is not known. Base qualities were left out, and no much larger clone turns up one base away.

Trimming leaves V shorter by 4 bases and J shorter by 5 bases, with the junction holding 8 bases beyond the gene matches. Including cysteine and phenylalanine, the CDR3 has 16 amino acids. This entry keeps only the CDR3 DNA: 48 bases, framed from base 1. Sequences SGHDN (CDR1) and FVKESK (CDR2) are obtained from the germline V gene. Study-wide findings and limitations: The quantity of clinical and demographic metadata differed by source and by participant and was supplied without curation.

The collaborating institutions used their own protocols to collect whole blood in K2EDTA tubes. For TCRbeta analysis, collaborators shipped samples in one of three forms: frozen whole blood, isolated PBMCs, or DNA extracted from either of those sample types. Sequencing was carried out using peripheral blood. The chain is encoded by TRBV14 joined to TRBJ2-3; 11 junctional bases match TRBD2. This TCR was recovered from a woman in her 30s with active or convalescent COVID-19. This receptor carries the CDR3 CASSPFSGGAQDTQYF. The sequence in DNA is TGTGCCAGCAGCCCTTTTAGCGGGGGGGCCCAAGATACGCAGTATTTT.